This TCR beta chain was retrieved from a study of blood T cell repertoires in COVID-19. Patients of the Seattle cohort, enrolled during active infection, were followed longitudinally. The table came from immunoSEQ multiplex PCR; TCRdb's copy has only in-frame clones and leaves some out. The sample consists of approximately 210,000 clones, 80% to 85% of them appearing once. Looked up from germline, CDR1 is LNHDA and CDR2 is SQIVND (reference sequence). The CDR3 consists of 15 residues. Trimming cost V 2 bases and J 4 bases; bases outside gene matches: 7. This sequence originates from an elderly woman with COVID-19, enrolled during active disease. The chain links TRBV19 to TRBJ1-2; 7 nucleotides line up with TRBD1. Input material: peripheral blood. The CDR3 DNA sequence: TGTGCCAGTAGTATATATGACAGGGCTTCCTATGGCTACACCTTC. Its protein product is CASSIYDRASYGYTF.